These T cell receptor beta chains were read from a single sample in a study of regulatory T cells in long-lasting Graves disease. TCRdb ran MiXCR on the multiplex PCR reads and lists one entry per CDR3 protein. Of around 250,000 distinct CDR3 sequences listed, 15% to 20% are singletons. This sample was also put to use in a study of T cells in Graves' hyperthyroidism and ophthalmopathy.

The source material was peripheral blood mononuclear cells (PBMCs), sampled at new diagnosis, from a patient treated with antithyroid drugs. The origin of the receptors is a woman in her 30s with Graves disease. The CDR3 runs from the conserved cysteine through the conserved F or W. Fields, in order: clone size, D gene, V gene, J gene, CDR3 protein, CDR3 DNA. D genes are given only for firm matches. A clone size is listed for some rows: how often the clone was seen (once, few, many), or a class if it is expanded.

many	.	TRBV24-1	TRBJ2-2	CATSDSREADTGELFF	TGTGCCACCAGTGATTCGAGGGAGGCGGACACCGGGGAGCTGTTTTTT
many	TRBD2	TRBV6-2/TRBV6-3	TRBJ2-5	CASSYSGARLAGLQETQYF	TGTGCCAGCAGTTACTCTGGGGCCCGACTAGCGGGGTTACAAGAGACCCAGTACTTC
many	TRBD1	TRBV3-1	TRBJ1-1	CASSQPTQGATEAFF	TGTGCCAGCAGCCAACCAACACAGGGGGCAACTGAAGCTTTCTTT
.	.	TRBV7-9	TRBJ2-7	CASSLGNPGEQYF	TGTGCCAGCAGCCTCGGGAACCCGGGGGAGCAGTACTTC
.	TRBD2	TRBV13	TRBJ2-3	CASSDRTSAATDTQYF	TGTGCCAGCAGCGACCGGACTAGCGCGGCCACAGATACGCAGTATTTT
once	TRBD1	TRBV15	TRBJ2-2	CATSRGQGDTGELFF	TGTGCCACCAGCAGGGGACAGGGGGACACCGGGGAGCTGTTTTTT
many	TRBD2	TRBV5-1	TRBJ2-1	CASSSAWTSFSYNEQFF	TGCGCCAGCAGCTCCGCCTGGACTAGCTTCTCCTACAATGAGCAGTTCTTC
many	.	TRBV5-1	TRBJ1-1	CASSLSRLNTEAFF	TGCGCCAGCAGCTTGAGTAGACTGAACACTGAAGCTTTCTTT
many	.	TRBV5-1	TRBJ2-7	CASRREEGSYEQYF	TGCGCCAGCAGGCGAGAGGAGGGGTCCTACGAGCAGTACTTC
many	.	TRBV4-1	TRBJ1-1	CASRHLWVGTEAFF	TGCGCCAGCAGGCATCTCTGGGTCGGCACTGAAGCTTTCTTT
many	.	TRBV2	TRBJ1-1	CVGTGFTEAFF	TGTGTCGGGACGGGGTTTACTGAAGCTTTCTTT
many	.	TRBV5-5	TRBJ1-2	CASSPLATSENGYTF	TGCGCCAGCAGCCCTTTGGCAACGTCGGAAAATGGCTACACCTTC
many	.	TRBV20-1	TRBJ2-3	CSAGPGTSTDTQYF	TGCAGTGCTGGACCCGGGACTAGCACAGATACGCAGTATTTT
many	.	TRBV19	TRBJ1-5	CASIPPSGGQPQHF	TGTGCCAGTATTCCCCCTTCGGGCGGTCAGCCCCAGCATTTT
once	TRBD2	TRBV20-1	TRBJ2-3	CSAPTSGGAGGDTQYF	TGCAGTGCCCCTACTAGCGGGGGGGCGGGGGGAGATACGCAGTATTTT
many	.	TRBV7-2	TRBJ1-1	CASSLYLGQNTEAFF	TGTGCCAGCAGCTTATATCTCGGGCAGAACACTGAAGCTTTCTTT
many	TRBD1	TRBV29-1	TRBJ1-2	CSVDAFPGQGAGYTF	TGCAGCGTTGACGCTTTTCCGGGACAGGGGGCTGGCTACACCTTC
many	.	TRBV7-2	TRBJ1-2	CASSFDGTDGYTF	TGTGCCAGCAGCTTTGACGGTACGGATGGCTACACCTTC
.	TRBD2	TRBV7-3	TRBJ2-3	CASSLTSGRAGGDTQYF	TGTGCCAGCAGCTTGACTAGCGGGAGGGCCGGTGGAGATACGCAGTATTTT
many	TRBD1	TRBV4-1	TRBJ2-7	CASSLNPGQVDYEQYF	TGCGCCAGCAGCCTAAACCCGGGACAGGTAGACTACGAGCAGTACTTC
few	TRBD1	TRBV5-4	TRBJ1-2	CATTSGTEYGYTF	TGTGCCACCACCTCTGGGACAGAGTATGGCTACACCTTC
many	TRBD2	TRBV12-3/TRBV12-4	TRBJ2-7	CASSFSGGNYEQYF	TGTGCCAGCAGTTTTTCGGGGGGGAACTACGAGCAGTACTTC
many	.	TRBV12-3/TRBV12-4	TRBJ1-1	CASSFFSVNTEAFF	TGTGCCAGCAGTTTTTTCTCCGTGAACACTGAAGCTTTCTTT
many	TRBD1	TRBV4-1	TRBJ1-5	CASSRTGEGNQPQHF	TGCGCCAGCAGCCGGACAGGGGAAGGCAATCAGCCCCAGCATTTT
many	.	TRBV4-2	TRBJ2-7	CASSQGPYEQYF	TGTGCCAGCAGCCAAGGACCCTACGAGCAGTACTTC
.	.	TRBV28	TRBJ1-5	CASSLLAVSNQPQHF	TGTGCCAGCAGTTTATTGGCGGTTAGCAATCAGCCCCAGCATTTT
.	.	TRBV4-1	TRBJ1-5	CASSHLGVQPQHF	TGCGCCAGCAGCCACCTGGGGGTCCAGCCCCAGCATTTT
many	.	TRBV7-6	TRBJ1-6	CASSLNRNGDSPLHF	TGTGCCAGCAGCTTAAACAGGAACGGGGATTCACCCCTCCACTTT
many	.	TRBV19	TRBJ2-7	CASSNHRATPYEQYF	TGTGCCAGTAGTAACCACAGGGCGACACCCTACGAGCAGTACTTC
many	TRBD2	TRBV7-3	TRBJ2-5	CASSLQGGRQETQYF	TGTGCCAGCAGCTTACAGGGAGGGAGGCAAGAGACCCAGTACTTC
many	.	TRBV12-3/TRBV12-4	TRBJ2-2	CASSYLRRANTGELFF	TGTGCCAGCAGTTATCTGAGGAGGGCGAACACCGGGGAGCTGTTTTTT
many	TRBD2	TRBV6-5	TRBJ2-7	CASSYSTAGVSYEQYF	TGTGCCAGCAGTTACTCGACAGCGGGGGTTTCCTACGAGCAGTACTTC
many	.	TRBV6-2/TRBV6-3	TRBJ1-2	CASSYSGGLSYGYTF	TGTGCCAGCAGTTACTCTGGGGGGTTGAGCTATGGCTACACCTTC
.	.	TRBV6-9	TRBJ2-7	CASSYGLRSRQDEQYF	TGTGCCAGCAGTTACGGATTGAGGTCCCGGCAGGACGAGCAGTACTTC
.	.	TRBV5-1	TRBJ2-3	CASSLDFVTGTDTQYF	TGCGCCAGCAGCTTGGATTTTGTTACCGGCACAGATACGCAGTATTTT
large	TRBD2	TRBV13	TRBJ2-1	CASSDPSGGHEQFF	TGTGCCAGCAGCGACCCTAGCGGGGGGCATGAGCAGTTCTTC
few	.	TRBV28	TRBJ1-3	CASSSSDRPTIYF	TGTGCCAGCAGTTCCTCTGACAGGCCCACCATATATTTT
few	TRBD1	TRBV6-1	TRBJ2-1	CASREGTVLNNEQFF	TGTGCCAGCCGAGAGGGGACAGTACTTAACAATGAGCAGTTCTTC
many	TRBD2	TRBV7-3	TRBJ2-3	CASSLWSGGAADTQYF	TGTGCCAGCAGCTTATGGAGCGGGGGGGCCGCGGATACGCAGTATTTT
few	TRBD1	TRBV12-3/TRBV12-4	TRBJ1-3	CASSSNRGNTVYF	TGTGCCAGCAGTTCCAACAGGGGAAACACCGTATATTTT
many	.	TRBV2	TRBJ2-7	CATQGEQGAYEQYF	TGTGCCACCCAAGGGGAACAGGGAGCCTACGAGCAGTACTTC
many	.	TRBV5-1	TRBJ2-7	CASSLPGTDYEQYF	TGCGCCAGCAGCTTGCCCGGGACGGACTACGAGCAGTACTTC
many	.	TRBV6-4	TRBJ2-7	CASLRREYEQYF	TGTGCCAGCCTCCGAAGGGAGTACGAGCAGTACTTC
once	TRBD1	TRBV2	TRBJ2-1	CASSAGQGTHEQFF	TGTGCCAGCAGTGCGGGACAGGGGACTCATGAGCAGTTCTTC
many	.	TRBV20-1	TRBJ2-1	CSARDIQDNEQFF	TGCAGTGCCCGGGACATCCAAGACAATGAGCAGTTCTTC
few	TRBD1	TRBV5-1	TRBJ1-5	CASSFGTGGNQPQHF	TGCGCCAGCAGCTTCGGGACAGGGGGCAATCAGCCCCAGCATTTT
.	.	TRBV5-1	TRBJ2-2	CASSLIEGNTGELFF	TGCGCCAGCAGCTTGATCGAGGGGAACACCGGGGAGCTGTTTTTT
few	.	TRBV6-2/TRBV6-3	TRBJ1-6	CASRRGQMPLHF	TGTGCCAGCAGGCGGGGCCAAATGCCCCTCCACTTT
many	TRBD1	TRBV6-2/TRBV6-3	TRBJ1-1	CASSYSSRGRVTEAFF	TGTGCCAGCAGTTACTCGAGTAGGGGGCGGGTCACTGAAGCTTTCTTT
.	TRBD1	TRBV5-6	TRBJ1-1	CASSFVGRGAMNTEAFF	TGTGCCAGCAGCTTTGTAGGCAGGGGGGCGATGAACACTGAAGCTTTCTTT
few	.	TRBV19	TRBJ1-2	CATARGQYGYTF	TGTGCCACCGCCCGGGGGCAGTATGGCTACACCTTC
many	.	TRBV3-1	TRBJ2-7	CASSQETLSSYEQYF	TGTGCCAGCAGCCAAGAAACTCTCAGCTCCTACGAGCAGTACTTC
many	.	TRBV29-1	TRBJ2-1	CSAQGGLGRLDEQFF	TGCAGCGCCCAGGGTGGGCTAGGTCGTTTGGATGAGCAGTTCTTC
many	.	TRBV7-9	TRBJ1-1	CASSPRTLKKRFDTEAFF	TGTGCCAGCAGCCCGAGGACTCTCAAGAAACGTTTTGACACTGAAGCTTTCTTT